The source of this T cell receptor (beta chain) is a study of human T cells and chemical hapten exposure (dated by TCRdb to 2020 to 2022). About the investigation overall: For sensitization, 2% DPC in acetone was applied to an approximately 2 cm by approximately 2 cm area of upper inner arm skin. Patients additionally received weekly therapeutic DPC doses to the scalp throughout the roughly 25-week study period. Patch testing was done on the upper back using Finn chambers containing 0.01% DPC, and results were scored after 6 days according to International Contact Dermatitis Research Group standards. The patient cohort, mostly female, included alopecia areata with under or over 50% scalp involvement, alopecia totalis and alopecia universalis. The libraries were sequenced as a pool, and the TCR yield per sample differed mostly because of small variations in library volumes within the pool. In alopecia patients, the study followed how the peripheral blood TCR repertoire changed in vivo over primary and secondary sensitization to diphenylcyclopropenone (DPC), a hapten. Patient blood was sampled pre-sensitization (week 0) and at 2, 6 and about 24 weeks after DPC sensitization. Roughly 30 alopecia patients provided blood for TCR sequencing at one to four time points (pre-sensitization, 2, 6 and 24 weeks).

The table lists this clonotype with many counts. Its antigen target is currently unknown. Per-base quality was not reported, and no clone a single base away is much larger than it. The CDR3 has 12 amino acids, counting the end cysteine and phenylalanine. Only the CDR3 region is kept as DNA, spanning 36 bases read in frame from base 1. V was cut back by 6 bases and J by 0 bases, leaving a gap of 8 bases between them. Sequences SQVTM (CDR1) and ANQGSEA (CDR2) are obtained from the germline V gene. Library method: RACE. Sequencer: NextSeq 500. During library preparation, unique molecular identifiers were attached to individual cDNA molecules so that TCRs could be counted in a quantitative, reproducible way. Both TCR alpha and TCR beta chains were sequenced from each blood RNA sample. In the source study's methods: A median of around 96,000 TCRs per sample was observed, with a range of roughly 23,224 to 700,000. V, J and CDR3 annotation of the TCR reads was performed with the Decombinator software suite. For PS versus PT1 abundance plots, all samples were subsampled to the same number of TCRs (28,000). TCRs were defined as expanded if absent before sensitization and observed at least eight times at the 2-week time point. Clones were called with MiXCR by TCRdb after fastp trimmed the public reads at Q25, and only in-frame beta chains were retained. Identical CDR3 proteins give one entry, which carries the most common genes and DNA. TCRdb's processing, not the authors' own work, is the source of the V and J calls. Here the sample has roughly 13,000 distinct CDR3 sequences; around 17% occur a single time. The top ten hold about 7% of the sample.

The paper's findings and limits, for the study overall: The number of PT1 expanded TCRs positively correlated with patch test score, significant at thresholds 8, 16 and 32 but not 4. Significantly more large CDR3 similarity clusters were formed by expanded TCRs than by pre-sensitization or healthy control sets, consistent with antigen-driven responses. Alopecia, a presumed autoimmune disease, was present in all patients, so the immune response of the patients might differ from that of healthy individuals. Repeated subsampling changed both the strength of the expansion versus patch-test correlation and the threshold at which that correlation became significant. DPC sensitization did not change the number of TCRs with a frequency above 1 in 1000, and there was no evidence of changes in global repertoire structure.

What this sample's time point label stands for: patch test 1, 2 weeks after DPC sensitization. Read against the paper, the sample's treatment or condition label means: therapeutic diphenylcyclopropenone sensitization with weekly scalp DPC. At every patch-test visit, the blood draw took place before the patch test was put on. Eligible patients were aged 18 to 70, diagnosed with alopecia, deemed suitable for DPC therapy, and excluded if pregnant. Total RNA was extracted from unfractionated whole blood collected in Tempus Blood RNA tubes. Source: whole blood, taken in connection with sensitization to the hapten diphenylcyclopropenone (DPC). The chain employs TRBV29-1 and TRBJ2-5; the D call is possibly TRBD1 or TRBD2, each sharing 5 bases. The TCR originated in a woman aged 30 to 39 with alopecia areata. Some clones in this sample may be carry-over from other donors' samples. For the CDR3, the sequence is CSVGRNQETQYF. The nucleotides are TGCAGCGTGGGACGTAACCAAGAGACCCAGTACTTC.